This entry lists 11 T cell receptor beta chains sequenced from one sample in a study of blood T cell repertoires in COVID-19. Assay used: immunoSEQ multiplex PCR; TCRdb lists only in-frame clones, some missing. Seen here are 270,000 or so clones, roughly 79% observed once, and the top ten hold around 3%. Sequencing was performed on peripheral blood. Source of these receptors: a woman in her sixties or seventies with active or convalescent COVID-19.

V usage is TRBV5-1 and J usage is TRBJ2-7; D possibly corresponds to TRBD1 (6 bases). CDR1 and CDR2 from the germline V gene are SGHRS and YFSETQ. The V and J ends lost 8 bases and 5 bases respectively, with 17 bases between them. CDR3 length: 13 residues. The CDR3 loop is CASSGPGDHEQYF. CDR3 nucleotide sequence: TGCGCCAGTTCCGGCCCAGGGGACCACGAGCAGTACTTC.

V is TRBV12-5 and J is TRBJ1-4; unclear D gene. Trimming took 2 bases from V and 3 from J, leaving 10 bases between them. This CDR3 is 15 amino acids long. Germline CDR1 LGHNT, CDR2 FRNRAP. Here the CDR3 reads CASGLPATANEKLFF. The CDR3 bases are TGTGCTAGTGGTTTGCCAGCGACGGCTAATGAAAAACTGTTTTTT.

The V call is TRBV5-1, the J call TRBJ1-1, with a possible D match to TRBD1 (6 bases). CDR1 SGHRS and CDR2 YFSETQ come from the germline V gene. The CDR3 is made up of 15 amino acids. The germline V and J ends were trimmed by 4 bases and 1 base, with 14 bases remaining between them. The CDR3 DNA sequence: TGCGCCAGCAGCCCTCAGGGGACGGGGAACACTGAAGCTTTCTTT. Translation: CASSPQGTGNTEAFF.

The DNA for the CDR3 is TGTGCCAGCAGCGCCATAGCGGGGGGCCAAGAGACCCAGTACTTC. Encoded protein: CASSAIAGGQETQYF. The V call is TRBV5-4, the J call TRBJ2-5; 10 bases align to TRBD2. V lost 4 bases, J lost 1 base, and 4 bases stayed unmatched. Germline V lookup: CDR1 SGHNT, CDR2 YYREEE (reference sequence). The CDR3 runs 15 residues.

The rearrangement uses TRBV19 and TRBJ2-7, with 9 bases that match TRBD2. Germline CDR1 LNHDA, CDR2 SQIVND (reference sequence). This CDR3 has 15 amino acids. J was trimmed by 3 bases and V by 5 bases; bases with no gene match: 8. The CDR3, as DNA: TGTGCCAGTAGTGCGGGACTAGCAAGGGGCTACGAGCAGTACTTC. Protein product: CASSAGLARGYEQYF.

J is TRBJ2-7 and V is TRBV29-1, with 7 bases fitting TRBD1. CDR1 is SQVTM and CDR2 is ANQGSEA in the germline V gene. Trimming cost V 0 bases and J 3 bases; bases outside gene matches: 5. The CDR3 extends over 14 amino acids. This chain's CDR3 is CSVEDARDSYEQYF. CDR3 DNA sequence: TGCAGCGTTGAAGATGCACGGGACAGCTACGAGCAGTACTTC.

The J gene is TRBJ2-7, the V gene TRBV5-4; 10 bases agree with TRBD1. Looked up from germline, CDR1 is SGHNT and CDR2 is YYREEE (reference sequence). The CDR3 has 16 amino acids. The ends lost 0 bases at V and 6 bases at J; junction bases unmatched: 9. The DNA of the CDR3 is TGTGCCAGCAGCTTGGGGGTGCCGGGACAGGGGATCGAGCAGTACTTC. Its protein product is CASSLGVPGQGIEQYF.

V is TRBV9 and J is TRBJ2-3; TRBD2 aligns across 11 bases. V shed 3 bases and J 3 bases; nucleotides not matched to a gene: 9. The CDR3 has 17 amino acids. Germline CDR1 is SGDLS and CDR2 is YYNGEE. The CDR3 DNA sequence: TGTGCCAGCAGCGGCATTAGCGGGGGGGCGTGGACAGATACGCAGTATTTT. Translated: CASSGISGGAWTDTQYF.

The chain carries TRBV9 and TRBJ1-1, with D perhaps TRBD1 (5 bases). The CDR3 consists of 16 residues. The germline V and J ends were trimmed by 0 bases and 0 bases, with 12 bases remaining between them. Germline V gives CDR1 SGDLS, CDR2 YYNGEE. The CDR3 DNA reads as TGTGCCAGCAGCGTAGGAGGGGAGGGAATGAACACTGAAGCTTTCTTT. Translating gives CASSVGGEGMNTEAFF.

This clone was counted between two and nine times. The chain joins TRBV27 to TRBJ1-2, with 11 bases identical to TRBD1. CDR1 is MNHEY and CDR2 is SMNVEV in the germline V gene (reference sequence). V dropped 3 bases and J dropped 8; count of bases not matched to a gene: 8. This CDR3 comprises 15 residues. DNA of the CDR3: TGTGCCAGCAGTTTTGGACAGGGGGCAACAGGGGGCTACACCTTC. Translated: CASSFGQGATGGYTF.

The chain joins TRBV7-3 to TRBJ2-3; D gene ambiguous. CDR3 length: 18 residues. Trimming cost V 1 base and J 2 bases, with 19 bases left between them. Germline-derived CDR1 and CDR2 are SGHTA and FQGTGA. The CDR3 DNA sequence: TGTGCCAGCAGCTTAAACCCCCTCCCAGCGCACCCCACAGATACGCAGTATTTT. Its protein is CASSLNPLPAHPTDTQYF. Based on the CDR3 plus reference TRBV7-3 and TRBJ2-3, the full variable domain is GAGVSQTPSNKVTEKGKYVELRCDPISGHTALYWYRQSLGQGPEFLIYFQGTGAADDSGLPNDRFFAVRPEGSVSTLKIQRTERGDSAVYLCASSLNPLPAHPTDTQYFGPGTRLTVL.